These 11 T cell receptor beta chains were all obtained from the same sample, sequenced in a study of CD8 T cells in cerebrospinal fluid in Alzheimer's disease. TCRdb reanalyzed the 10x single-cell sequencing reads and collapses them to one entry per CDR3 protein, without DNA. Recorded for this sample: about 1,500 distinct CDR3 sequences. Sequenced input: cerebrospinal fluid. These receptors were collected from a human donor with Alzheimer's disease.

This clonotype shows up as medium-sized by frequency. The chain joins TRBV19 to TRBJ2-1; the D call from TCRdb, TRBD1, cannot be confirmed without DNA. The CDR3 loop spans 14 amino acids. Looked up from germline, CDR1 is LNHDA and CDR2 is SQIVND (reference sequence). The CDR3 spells CASSIWQGNNEQFF.

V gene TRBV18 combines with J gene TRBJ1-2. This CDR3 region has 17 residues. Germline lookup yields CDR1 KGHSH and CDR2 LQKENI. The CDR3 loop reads CASSPRRWEVRAYGYTF.

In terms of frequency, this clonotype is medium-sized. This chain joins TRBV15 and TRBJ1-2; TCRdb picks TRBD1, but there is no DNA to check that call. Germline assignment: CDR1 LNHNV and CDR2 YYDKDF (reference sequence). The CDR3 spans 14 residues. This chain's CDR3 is CATSRAGTGFGYTF.

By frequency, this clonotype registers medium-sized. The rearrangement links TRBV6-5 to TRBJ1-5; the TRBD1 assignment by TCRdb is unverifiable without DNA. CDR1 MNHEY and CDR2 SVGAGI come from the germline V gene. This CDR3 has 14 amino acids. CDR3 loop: CASRRTGRNQPQHF.

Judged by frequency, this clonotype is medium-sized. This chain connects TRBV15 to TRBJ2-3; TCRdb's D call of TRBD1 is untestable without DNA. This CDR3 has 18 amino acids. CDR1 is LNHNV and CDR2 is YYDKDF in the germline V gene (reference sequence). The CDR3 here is CATSWESGTGVHADTQYF.

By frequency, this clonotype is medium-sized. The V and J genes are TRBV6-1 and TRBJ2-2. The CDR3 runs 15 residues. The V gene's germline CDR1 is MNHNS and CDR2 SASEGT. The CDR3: CASLTLFEVPGELFF.

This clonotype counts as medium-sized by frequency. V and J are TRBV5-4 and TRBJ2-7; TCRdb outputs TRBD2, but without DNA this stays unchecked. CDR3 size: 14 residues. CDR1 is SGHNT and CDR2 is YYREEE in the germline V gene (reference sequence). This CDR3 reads CASSLRAGDYEQYF. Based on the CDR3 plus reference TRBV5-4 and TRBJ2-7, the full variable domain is ETGVTQSPTHLIKTRGQQVTLRCSSQSGHNTVSWYQQALGQGPQFIFQYYREEENGRGNFPPRFSGLQFPNYSSELNVNALELDDSALYLCASSLRAGDYEQYFGPGTRLTVT.

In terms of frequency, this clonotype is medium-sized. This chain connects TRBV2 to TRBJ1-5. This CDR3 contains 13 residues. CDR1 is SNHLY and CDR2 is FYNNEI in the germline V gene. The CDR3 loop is CASREGRNQPQHF.

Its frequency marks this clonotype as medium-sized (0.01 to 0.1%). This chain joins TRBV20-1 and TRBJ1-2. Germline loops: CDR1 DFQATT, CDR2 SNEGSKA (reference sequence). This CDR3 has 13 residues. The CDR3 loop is CSAAEDQYGGYTF.

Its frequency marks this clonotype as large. CDR3 region: CSATSGGRSYNEQFF. The rearrangement joins TRBV20-1 to TRBJ2-1; TCRdb gives TRBD2 as the D gene, but with no DNA this cannot be confirmed. Germline CDR1 reads DFQATT; CDR2 reads SNEGSKA (reference sequence). The CDR3 runs to 15 residues.

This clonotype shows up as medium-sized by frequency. The CDR3 loop is CSARIGLPNYGYTF. The V and J genes are TRBV20-1 and TRBJ1-2. Germline V CDR1 and CDR2: DFQATT, SNEGSKA (reference sequence). CDR3 length: 14 amino acids.